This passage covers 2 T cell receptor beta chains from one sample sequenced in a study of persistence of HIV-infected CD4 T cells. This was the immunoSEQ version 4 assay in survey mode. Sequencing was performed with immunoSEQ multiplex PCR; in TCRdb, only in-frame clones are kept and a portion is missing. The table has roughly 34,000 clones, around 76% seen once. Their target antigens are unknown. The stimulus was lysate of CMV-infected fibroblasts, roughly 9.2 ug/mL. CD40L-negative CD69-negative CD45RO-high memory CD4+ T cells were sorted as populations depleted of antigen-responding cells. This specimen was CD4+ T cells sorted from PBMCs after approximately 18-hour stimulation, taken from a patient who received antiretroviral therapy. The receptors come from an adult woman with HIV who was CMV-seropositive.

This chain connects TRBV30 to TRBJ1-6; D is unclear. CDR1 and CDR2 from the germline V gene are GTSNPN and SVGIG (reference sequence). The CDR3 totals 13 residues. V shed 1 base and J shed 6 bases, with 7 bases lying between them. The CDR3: CAWSGGSNSPLHF. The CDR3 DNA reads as TGTGCCTGGAGTGGAGGCAGTAATTCACCCCTCCACTTT.

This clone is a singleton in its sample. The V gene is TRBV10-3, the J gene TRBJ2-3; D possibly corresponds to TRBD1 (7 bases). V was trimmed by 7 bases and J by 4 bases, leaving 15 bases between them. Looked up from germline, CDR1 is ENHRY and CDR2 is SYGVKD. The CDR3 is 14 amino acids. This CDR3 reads CAINGGTEADTQYF. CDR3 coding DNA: TGTGCCATCAACGGCGGGACAGAAGCAGATACGCAGTATTTT.